The 14 T cell receptor beta chains given below trace back to one sample, sequenced in a study of Ad26.COV2.S vaccination and SARS-CoV-2 variants. Regarding treatment: about 20 received Ad26.COV2.S at low or high dose, single or two shots; 5 received placebo; per-sample allocation not given. The samples date from day 63 after the first vaccine or placebo injection. Profiling relied on immunoSEQ multiplex PCR, and the TCRdb table lists in-frame clones only, not all of them. Of more than 300,000 clones in the sample, over 80% were seen once. Sample: peripheral blood, taken in a trial of Ad26.COV2.S vaccine versus placebo. The receptor source for this set is a person between 18 and 60 years old who received the Ad26.COV2.S COVID-19 vaccine or a placebo.

The J gene is TRBJ2-7, the V gene TRBV5-1; D may be TRBD1 (5 bases). From germline, CDR1 is SGHRS and CDR2 YFSETQ. Trimming removed 6 bases at V and 1 base at J, with 11 bases between. The length of the CDR3 is 13 residues. In DNA, the CDR3 is TGCGCCAGCAAGCAGGGTCTTTCCTACGAGCAGTACTTC. This gives the protein CASKQGLSYEQYF.

The gene calls are TRBV28 and TRBJ2-1; unclear D gene. CDR1 is MDHEN and CDR2 is SYDVKM in the germline V gene. The CDR3 runs 10 residues. The ends were cut back, 3 bases at V and 7 bases at J, with 1 base in the middle. DNA of the CDR3: TGTGCCAGCAGTTTGAATGAGCAGTTCTTC. It translates to CASSLNEQFF.

The chain has TRBV5-1 and TRBJ1-2, with 8 nucleotides matching TRBD1. In germline, CDR1 is SGHRS, CDR2 YFSETQ. Germline trimming cut 2 bases from V and 7 bases from J; bases unmatched to any gene: 10. There are 15 residues in the CDR3. CDR3 loop: CASSLLQADRAGYTF. The CDR3 DNA is TGCGCCAGCAGCTTACTTCAGGCGGACAGGGCTGGCTACACCTTC.

The chain has TRBV28 and TRBJ2-5, with TRBD2 as a possible D gene (5 bases). V lost 6 bases and J 5 bases, leaving 19 bases between the germline ends. The CDR3 consists of 15 residues. In germline, CDR1 is MDHEN, CDR2 SYDVKM. CDR3 protein: CASRFRTGWRETQYF. The DNA for the CDR3 is TGTGCCAGCAGGTTCCGGACGGGGTGGAGGGAGACCCAGTACTTC. The variable domain in full, with the rest retrieved from reference TRBV28 and TRBJ2-5, is DVKVTQSSRYLVKRTGEKVFLECVQDMDHENMFWYRQDPGLGLRLIYFSYDVKMKEKGDIPEGYSVSREKKERFSLILESASTNQTSMYLCASRFRTGWRETQYFGPGTRLLVL.

V and J are TRBV10-2 and TRBJ1-5, with a possible D match to TRBD1 (5 bases). CDR1 and CDR2 from the germline V gene are WSHSY and SAAADI. Trimming removed 7 bases from V and 7 bases from J, with 14 bases in between. CDR3 length: 13 amino acids. The CDR3 is CASKGRVEQPQHF. CDR3 nucleotide sequence: TGCGCCAGCAAGGGGAGAGTCGAACAGCCCCAGCATTTT.

The chain carries TRBV28 and TRBJ1-5, with a tentative D call TRBD1 (5 bases). This CDR3 has 12 residues. Trimming removed 10 bases at V and 6 bases at J, with 13 bases between. CDR1 and CDR2 from the germline V gene are MDHEN and SYDVKM. The CDR3 is CATGGVGQPQHF. The CDR3 DNA reads TGTGCCACCGGGGGGGTCGGTCAGCCCCAGCATTTT. Supplemented by reference TRBV28 and TRBJ1-5, the full variable domain reads DVKVTQSSRYLVKRTGEKVFLECVQDMDHENMFWYRQDPGLGLRLIYFSYDVKMKEKGDIPEGYSVSREKKERFSLILESASTNQTSMYLCATGGVGQPQHFGDGTRLSIL.

The chain combines TRBV7-2 with TRBJ1-2, with D perhaps matching TRBD1 (6 bases). The V gene's germline CDR1 is SGHTA and CDR2 FQGNSA. CDR3 size: 15 residues. The V end was cut by 10 bases, the J end by 8 bases, with 26 bases between. CDR3 amino acids: CAIKAGGGPAWGYTF. CDR3 DNA sequence: TGTGCCATCAAGGCCGGGGGGGGCCCTGCTTGGGGCTACACCTTC. Supplemented by reference TRBV7-2 and TRBJ1-2, the full variable domain reads GAGVSQSPSNKVTEKGKDVELRCDPISGHTALYWYRQSLGQGLEFLIYFQGNSAPDKSGLPSDRFSAERTGGSVSTLTIQRTQQEDSAVYLCAIKAGGGPAWGYTFGSGTRLTVV.

The chain carries TRBV7-3 and TRBJ2-3, with D uncertain. The CDR3 spans 13 residues. Trimming took off 5 bases at V and 5 bases at J, with 11 bases between the two ends. Germline assignment: CDR1 SGHTA and CDR2 FQGTGA. The CDR3 loop reads CASSRDTKDTQYF. The CDR3 region has the DNA TGTGCCAGCAGCCGAGACACAAAAGATACGCAGTATTTT.

This clone was observed a few times. The chain carries TRBV18 and TRBJ1-6; 8 bases agree with TRBD1. This CDR3 region has 13 residues. After removal of 10 bases from V and 8 bases from J, the junction contained 7 bases not matched to a gene. Germline V gene data show CDR1 as KGHSH and CDR2 as LQKENI. For the CDR3, the DNA is TGTGCCACCGCAGGGGGCTTCGATTCACCCCTCCACTTT. Its protein is CATAGGFDSPLHF.

V is TRBV18 and J is TRBJ2-3; D uncertain. V shed 2 bases and J shed 0 bases, with 9 bases lying between them. Germline CDR1 reads KGHSH; CDR2 reads LQKENI. The CDR3 consists of 15 residues. The CDR3 here is CASSPVSQSTDTQYF. DNA for the CDR3: TGTGCCAGCTCACCAGTTTCACAGAGCACAGATACGCAGTATTTT.

This chain joins TRBV11-2 and TRBJ1-2; 7 positions agree with TRBD1. This CDR3 is 15 amino acids long. CDR1 SGHAT and CDR2 FQNNGV come from the germline V gene. With V trimmed by 4 bases and J by 7 bases, 12 bases remained unmatched. CDR3 bases: TGTGCCAGCAGCTCAATAAGGGGGCGCTTAGTTGGCTACACCTTC. It is translated as CASSSIRGRLVGYTF.

This chain connects TRBV11-2 to TRBJ1-1; D is ambiguous. This CDR3 is 14 amino acids long. Germline CDR1 SGHAT, CDR2 FQNNGV. Trimming took off 5 bases at V and 2 bases at J, with 12 bases between the two ends. The CDR3 nucleotides are TGTGCCAGCAGCCTCTCTCTTCCCAACACTGAAGCTTTCTTT. Protein: CASSLSLPNTEAFF.

The chain uses TRBV19 and TRBJ2-1; TRBD2 is a possible D gene (5 bases). The CDR3 runs to 14 residues. Germline V gene data show CDR1 as LNHDA and CDR2 as SQIVND (reference sequence). The V end lost 8 bases, the J end lost 7 bases, and 18 bases lay between the germline ends. The CDR3, as DNA: TGTGCCAGTGACTCGGGGTCCCTTGGGAATGAGCAGTTCTTC. This gives the protein CASDSGSLGNEQFF.

This chain joins TRBV5-1 and TRBJ1-2, with TRBD1 identical over 10 bases. CDR3 length: 15 residues. Looked up from germline, CDR1 is SGHRS and CDR2 is YFSETQ. Trimming cost V 0 bases and J 5 bases; bases outside gene matches: 4. The CDR3 reads CASSLETGGFYGYTF. CDR3 bases: TGCGCCAGCAGCTTGGAGACAGGGGGCTTTTATGGCTACACCTTC.